This TCR beta chain was identified in a study of identical twins. Study-wide points: The models gave estimates that fell short of the out-of-frame TCR alpha sharing seen in monozygotic twins. Among out-of-frame alpha sequences shared by twins, low generation probability occurred in excess.

V was clipped by 5 bases and J by 3 bases; unmatched bases: 12. This CDR3 has 17 amino acids. Germline CDR1 is SGHVS and CDR2 is FNYEAQ. TCRdb analysed the 5' RACE reads with MiXCR anew, one entry per CDR3 protein. The sample has about 530,000 distinct CDR3 sequences, approximately 16% seen once. The sample holds a few counts of this clonotype. Its matching antigen is unknown. These data were also filed under a second study, of yellow fever vaccine responses in identical twins.

The TCR originated in a woman between 18 and 30 years old in good health. Sample: CD4+ T cells sorted from blood. This chain joins TRBV7-6 and TRBJ2-1, with 8 bases identical to TRBD2. CDR3: CASSPTETSGRYNEQFF. Written as DNA, the CDR3 is TGTGCCAGCAGCCCGACCGAAACTAGCGGACGCTACAATGAGCAGTTCTTC.